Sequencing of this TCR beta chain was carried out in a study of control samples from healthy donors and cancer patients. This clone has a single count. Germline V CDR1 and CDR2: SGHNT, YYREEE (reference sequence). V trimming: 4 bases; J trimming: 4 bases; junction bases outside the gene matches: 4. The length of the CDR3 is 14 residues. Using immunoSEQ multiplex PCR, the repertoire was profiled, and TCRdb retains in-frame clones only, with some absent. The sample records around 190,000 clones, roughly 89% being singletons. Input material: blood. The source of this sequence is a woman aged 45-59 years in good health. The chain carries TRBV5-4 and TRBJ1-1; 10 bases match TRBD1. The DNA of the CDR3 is TGTGCCAGCAGCAAGGACAGGGGGAGCACTGAAGCTTTCTTT. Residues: CASSKDRGSTEAFF.